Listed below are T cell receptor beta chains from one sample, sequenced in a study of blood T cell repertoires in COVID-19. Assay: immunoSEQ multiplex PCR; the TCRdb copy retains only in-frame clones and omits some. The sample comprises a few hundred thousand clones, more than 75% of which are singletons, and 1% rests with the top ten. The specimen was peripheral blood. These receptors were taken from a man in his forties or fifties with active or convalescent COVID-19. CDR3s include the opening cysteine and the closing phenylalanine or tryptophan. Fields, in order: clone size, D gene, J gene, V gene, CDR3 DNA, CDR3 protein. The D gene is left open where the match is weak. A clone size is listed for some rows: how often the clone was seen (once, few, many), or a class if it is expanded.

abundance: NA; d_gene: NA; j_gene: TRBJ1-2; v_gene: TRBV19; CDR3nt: TGTGCCAGTAGTATTGGGACTGATCGGGGCTACACCTTC; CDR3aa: CASSIGTDRGYTF
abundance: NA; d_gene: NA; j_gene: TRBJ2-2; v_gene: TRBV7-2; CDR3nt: TGTGCCAGCAGCCCTCACGAACCGGCGAACACCGGGGAGCTGTTTTTT; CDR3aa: CASSPHEPANTGELFF
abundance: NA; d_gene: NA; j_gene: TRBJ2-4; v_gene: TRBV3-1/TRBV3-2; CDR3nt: TGTGCCAGCAGCCAAGGGGGTCTAGCAGAAAACATTCAGTACTTC; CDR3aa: CASSQGGLAENIQYF
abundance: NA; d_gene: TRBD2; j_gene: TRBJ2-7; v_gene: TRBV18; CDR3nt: TGTGCCAGCTCACTCGGCGGGAGGGTCGAGTACGAGCAGTACTTC; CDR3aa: CASSLGGRVEYEQYF
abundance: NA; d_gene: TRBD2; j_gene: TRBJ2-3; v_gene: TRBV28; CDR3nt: TGTGCCAGCAGTTTAACTGGACTAGCGGGAGCAGATACGCAGTATTTT; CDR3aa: CASSLTGLAGADTQYF
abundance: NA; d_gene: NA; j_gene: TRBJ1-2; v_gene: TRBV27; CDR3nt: TGTGCCAGCAGTTCGCCCGGGGGGCAGGGCTACACCTTC; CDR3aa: CASSSPGGQGYTF
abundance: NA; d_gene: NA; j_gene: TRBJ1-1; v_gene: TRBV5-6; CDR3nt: TGTGCCAGCAGCTTGGGACAGATGAACACTGAAGCTTTCTTT; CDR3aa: CASSLGQMNTEAFF
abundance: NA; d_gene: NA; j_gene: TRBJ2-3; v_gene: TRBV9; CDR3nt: TGTGCCAGCAGCCCGGTGGGGCCAGATACGCAGTATTTT; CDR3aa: CASSPVGPDTQYF
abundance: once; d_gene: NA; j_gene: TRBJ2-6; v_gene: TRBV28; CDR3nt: TGTGCCAGCAGTTCCGTTCGACAGCACTCTGGGGCCAACGTCCTGACTTTC; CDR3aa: CASSSVRQHSGANVLTF
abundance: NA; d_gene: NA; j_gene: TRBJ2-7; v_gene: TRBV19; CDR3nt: TGTGCCAGTAGTAGGAACCGGGACTCCGCCTACGAGCAGTACTTC; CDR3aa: CASSRNRDSAYEQYF
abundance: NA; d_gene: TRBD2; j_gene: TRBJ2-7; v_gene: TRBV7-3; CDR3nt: TGTGCCAGCAGCTTAAACGGGGGGGCCGGGTACGAGCAGTACTTC; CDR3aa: CASSLNGGAGYEQYF
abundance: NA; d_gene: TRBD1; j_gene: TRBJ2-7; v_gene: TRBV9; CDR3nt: TGTGCCAGCAGCGTATCTTGGGGACAGGGGGCCTACGAGCAGTACTTC; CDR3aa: CASSVSWGQGAYEQYF
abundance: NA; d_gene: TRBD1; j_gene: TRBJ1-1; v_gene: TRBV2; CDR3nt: TGTGCCAGCAGGGACAGGGGCACTGAAGCTTTCTTT; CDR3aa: CASRDRGTEAFF
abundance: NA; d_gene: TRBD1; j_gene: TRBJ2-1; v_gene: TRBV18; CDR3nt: TGTGCCAGCTCACCACAGGAGACAGGGCACAATGAGCAGTTCTTC; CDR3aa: CASSPQETGHNEQFF
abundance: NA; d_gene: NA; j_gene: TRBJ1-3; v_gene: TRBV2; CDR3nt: TGTGCCAGCAGTGTGGGGGGGCTCTCTGGAAACACCATATATTTT; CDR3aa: CASSVGGLSGNTIYF
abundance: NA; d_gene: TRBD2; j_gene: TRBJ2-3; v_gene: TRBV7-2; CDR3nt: TGTGCCAGCAGCTTTCGACTAGCCACAGATACGCAGTATTTT; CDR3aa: CASSFRLATDTQYF